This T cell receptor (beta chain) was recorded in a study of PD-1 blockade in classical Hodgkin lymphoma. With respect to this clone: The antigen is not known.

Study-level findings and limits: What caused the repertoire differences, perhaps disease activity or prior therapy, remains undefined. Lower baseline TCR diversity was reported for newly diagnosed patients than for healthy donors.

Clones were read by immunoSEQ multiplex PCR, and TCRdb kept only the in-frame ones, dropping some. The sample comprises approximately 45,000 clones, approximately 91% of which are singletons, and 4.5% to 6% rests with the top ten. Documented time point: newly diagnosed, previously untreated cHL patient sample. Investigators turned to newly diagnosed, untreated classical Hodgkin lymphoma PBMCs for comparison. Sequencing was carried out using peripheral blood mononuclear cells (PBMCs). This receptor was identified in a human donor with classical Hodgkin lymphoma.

In DNA form, the CDR3 reads TGTGCCAGCAGCTTAGTTAGTCTCACAGATACGCAGTATTTT. Amino acids: CASSLVSLTDTQYF. The chain has TRBV13 and TRBJ2-3; D remains unclear. Germline V gene lookup returns CDR1 PRHDT and CDR2 FYEKMQ (reference sequence). Deletions cut 1 base from V and 2 bases from J, with 7 bases between. CDR3 length: 14 amino acids.